This TCR beta chain was sequenced for a study of T cells in Graves' hyperthyroidism and ophthalmopathy. This clonotype showed up many times. From RNA transcripts, TCR beta CDR3 regions were amplified. TCR CDR3 regions were first amplified by RT-PCR with HTBI primers. TCRdb reprocessed the multiplex PCR reads with MiXCR, giving one entry per CDR3 protein. The table has about 290,000 distinct CDR3 sequences, 10% to 15% seen once. Sequencing was carried out using blood. This clonotype originated in a woman aged 25 to 39 with Graves' hyperthyroidism that later progressed to Graves' ophthalmopathy.

The DNA of the CDR3 is TGTGCCAGCACCATAGCGAGAGGGTCCTACGAGCAGTACTTC. Translated, it gives CASTIARGSYEQYF. The chain couples TRBV6-2 or TRBV6-3 to TRBJ2-7, with a tentative D call TRBD2 (5 bases). The CDR3 totals 14 residues. With 7 bases removed from V and 1 base from J, the gap between germline ends came to 14 bases. Germline V gives CDR1 MNHEY, CDR2 SVGEGT.